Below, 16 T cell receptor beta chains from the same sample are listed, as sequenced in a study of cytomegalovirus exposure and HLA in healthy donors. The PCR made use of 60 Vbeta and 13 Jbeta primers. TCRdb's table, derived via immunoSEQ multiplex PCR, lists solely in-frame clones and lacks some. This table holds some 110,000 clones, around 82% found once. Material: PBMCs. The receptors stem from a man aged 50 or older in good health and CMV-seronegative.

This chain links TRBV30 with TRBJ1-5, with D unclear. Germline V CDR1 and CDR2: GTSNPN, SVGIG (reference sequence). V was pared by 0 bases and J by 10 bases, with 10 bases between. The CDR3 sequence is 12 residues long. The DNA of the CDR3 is TGTGCCTGGAGTGTTGAGGGAGGACCCCAGCATTTT. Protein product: CAWSVEGGPQHF.

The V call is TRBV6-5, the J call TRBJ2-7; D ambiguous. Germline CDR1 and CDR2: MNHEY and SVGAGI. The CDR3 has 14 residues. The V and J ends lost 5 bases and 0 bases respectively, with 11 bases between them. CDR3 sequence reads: CASSPRFSSYEQYF. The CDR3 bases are TGTGCCAGCAGTCCTCGGTTTAGCTCCTACGAGCAGTACTTC.

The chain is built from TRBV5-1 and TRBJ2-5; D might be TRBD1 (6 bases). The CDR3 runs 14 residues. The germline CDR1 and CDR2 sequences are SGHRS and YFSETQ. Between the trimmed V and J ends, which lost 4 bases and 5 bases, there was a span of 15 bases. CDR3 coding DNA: TGCGCCAGCAGCGATGGACAGCCCGGGGAGACCCAGTACTTC. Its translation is CASSDGQPGETQYF.

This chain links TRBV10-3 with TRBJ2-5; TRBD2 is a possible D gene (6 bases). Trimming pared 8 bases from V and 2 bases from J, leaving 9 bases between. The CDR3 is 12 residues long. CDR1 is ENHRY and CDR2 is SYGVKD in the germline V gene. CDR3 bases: TGTGCCATCGGAGGAGGGCAAGAGACCCAGTACTTC. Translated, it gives CAIGGGQETQYF.

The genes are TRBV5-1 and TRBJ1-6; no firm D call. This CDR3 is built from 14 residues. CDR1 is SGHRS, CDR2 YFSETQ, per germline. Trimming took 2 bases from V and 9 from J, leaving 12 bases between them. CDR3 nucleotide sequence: TGCGCCAGCAGCTTCGGGGAAGGCGGTTCACCCCTCCACTTT. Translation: CASSFGEGGSPLHF.

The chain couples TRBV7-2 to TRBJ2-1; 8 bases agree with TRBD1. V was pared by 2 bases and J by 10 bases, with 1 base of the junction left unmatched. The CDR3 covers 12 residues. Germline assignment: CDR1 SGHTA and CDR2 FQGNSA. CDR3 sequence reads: CASSLSGGEQFF. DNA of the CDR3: TGTGCCAGCAGCTTATCAGGGGGCGAGCAGTTCTTC.

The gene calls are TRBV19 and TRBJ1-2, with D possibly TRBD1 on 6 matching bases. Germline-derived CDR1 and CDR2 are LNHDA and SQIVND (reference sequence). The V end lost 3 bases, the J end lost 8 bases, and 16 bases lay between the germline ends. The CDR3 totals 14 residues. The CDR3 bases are TGTGCCAGTAGTATGGCCTGGCGACAGGAAGGCTACACCTTC. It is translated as CASSMAWRQEGYTF.

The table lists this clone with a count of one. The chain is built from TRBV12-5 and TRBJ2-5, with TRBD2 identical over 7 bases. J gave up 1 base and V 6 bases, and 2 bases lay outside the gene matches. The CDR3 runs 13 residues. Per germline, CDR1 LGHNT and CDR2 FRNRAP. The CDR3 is CASGPGGQETQYF. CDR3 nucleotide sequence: TGTGCTAGTGGCCCGGGGGGCCAAGAGACCCAGTACTTC.

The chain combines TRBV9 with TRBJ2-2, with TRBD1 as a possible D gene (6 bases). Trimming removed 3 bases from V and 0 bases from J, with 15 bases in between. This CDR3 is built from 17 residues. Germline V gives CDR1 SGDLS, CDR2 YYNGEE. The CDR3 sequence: CASSAPRGGPNTGELFF. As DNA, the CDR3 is TGTGCCAGCAGCGCCCCCCGAGGGGGTCCGAACACCGGGGAGCTGTTTTTT.

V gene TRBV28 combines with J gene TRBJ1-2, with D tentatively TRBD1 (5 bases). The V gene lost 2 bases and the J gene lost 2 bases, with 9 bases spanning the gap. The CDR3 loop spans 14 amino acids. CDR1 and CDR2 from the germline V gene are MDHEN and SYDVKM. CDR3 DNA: TGTGCCAGCAGTTTACGACAGACGAACTATGGCTACACCTTC. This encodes CASSLRQTNYGYTF.

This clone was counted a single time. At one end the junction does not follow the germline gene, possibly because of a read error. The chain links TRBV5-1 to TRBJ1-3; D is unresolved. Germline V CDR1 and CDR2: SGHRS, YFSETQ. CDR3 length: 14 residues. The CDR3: CASTLGGSGNTIYF. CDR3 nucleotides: TGCGCCAGCACCTTGGGAGGTTCTGGAAACACCATATATTTT.

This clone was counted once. CDR3 DNA: TGTGCCAGCAGCGTAGGTACAGCCCAAGAGACCCAGTACTTC. This codes for CASSVGTAQETQYF. V is TRBV9 and J is TRBJ2-5; D not certain. The CDR3 extends over 14 amino acids. With 0 bases removed from V and 1 base from J, the gap between germline ends came to 7 bases. Germline-derived CDR1 and CDR2 are SGDLS and YYNGEE.

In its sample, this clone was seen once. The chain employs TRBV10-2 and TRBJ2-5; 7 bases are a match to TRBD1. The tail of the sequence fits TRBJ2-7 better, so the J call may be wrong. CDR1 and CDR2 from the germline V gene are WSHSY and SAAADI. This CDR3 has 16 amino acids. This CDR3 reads CASSKGGDRVSHEQYF. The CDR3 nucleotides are TGCGCCAGCTCCAAGGGCGGAGACAGGGTGTCCCACGAGCAGTACTTC.

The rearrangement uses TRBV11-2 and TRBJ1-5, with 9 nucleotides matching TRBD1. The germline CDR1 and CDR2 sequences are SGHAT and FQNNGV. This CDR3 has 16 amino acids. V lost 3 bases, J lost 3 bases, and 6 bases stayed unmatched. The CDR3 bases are TGTGCCAGCAGCTTGGGGACAGGGATTGACAATCAGCCCCAGCATTTT. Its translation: CASSLGTGIDNQPQHF. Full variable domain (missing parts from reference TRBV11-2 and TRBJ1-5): EAGVAQSPRYKIIEKRQSVAFWCNPISGHATLYWYQQILGQGPKLLIQFQNNGVVDDSQLPKDRFSAERLKGVDSTLKIQPAKLEDSAVYLCASSLGTGIDNQPQHFGDGTRLSIL.

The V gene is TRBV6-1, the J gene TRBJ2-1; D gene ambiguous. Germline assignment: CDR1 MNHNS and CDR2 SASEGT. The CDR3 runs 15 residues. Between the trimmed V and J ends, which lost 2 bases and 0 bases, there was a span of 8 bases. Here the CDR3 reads CASSESPNSYNEQFF. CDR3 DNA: TGTGCCAGCAGTGAAAGCCCCAACTCCTACAATGAGCAGTTCTTC.

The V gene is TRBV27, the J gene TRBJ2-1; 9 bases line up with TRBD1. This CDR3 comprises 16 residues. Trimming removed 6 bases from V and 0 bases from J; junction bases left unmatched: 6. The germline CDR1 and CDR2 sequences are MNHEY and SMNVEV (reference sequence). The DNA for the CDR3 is TGTGCCAGCAGCCAGGGACAGGGAAGCTCCTACAATGAGCAGTTCTTC. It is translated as CASSQGQGSSYNEQFF.